Here is one T cell receptor beta chain with its context. CDR3 length: 12 amino acids. With 4 bases removed from V and 4 bases from J, the gap between germline ends came to 5 bases. CDR1 and CDR2 (germline): SNHLY, FYNNEI. The data originate from a study of T cell changes during pregnancy in multiple sclerosis. The protocol was immunoSEQ multiplex PCR, while the TCRdb copy is restricted to in-frame clones and leaves out a portion. The table lists roughly 89,000 clones, around 93% of them singletons, with 2.2% in the top ten. The sample in question was peripheral blood, obtained in the third trimester of pregnancy. This clonotype originated in a female donor with multiple sclerosis, enrolled in a pregnancy study. The gene calls are TRBV2 and TRBJ2-1; the D is unclear. The CDR3 DNA reads as TGTGCCAGCAGTGTCGTGTACAATGAGCAGTTCTTC. Translating gives CASSVVYNEQFF.